This T cell receptor (beta chain) was captured by sequencing in a study of a mutant IDH1 vaccine in newly diagnosed glioma. Study-wide background: Beginning 4-6 weeks after radiotherapy alone, or with temozolomide cycles, vaccination took place. Patients were pretreated with radiotherapy, temozolomide, or both, mostly both.

TCRdb keeps only in-frame clones here, not all; method: immunoSEQ multiplex PCR. Among about 65,000 clones listed, roughly 80% were seen once. V shed 5 bases and J 7 bases; nucleotides not matched to a gene: 4. CDR3 length: 14 amino acids. Germline CDR1 ENHRY, CDR2 SYGVKD. Turning to this clone: Its matching antigen is unknown.

Documented time point: week 35, safety follow-up. Doses consisted of 300 ug of mutant IDH1 20-mer peptide each, paired with topical imiquimod. This TCR derives from a man aged 35 to 55 with glioma. The sample here was PBMCs, taken from a glioma patient whose treatment included an IDH1 peptide vaccine. The V and J genes are TRBV10-3 and TRBJ2-7, with 14 bases that match TRBD2. The chain's CDR3 is CAISPGLAGDEQYF. The CDR3 nucleotides are TGTGCCATCAGTCCGGGACTAGCGGGAGATGAGCAGTACTTC.